This T cell receptor beta chain is from a study of blood T cells in healthy people across ages. This clonotype was observed a handful of times. Its antigen remains unknown. The CDR3 runs to 14 residues. With 0 bases removed from V and 0 bases from J, the gap between germline ends came to 6 bases. Germline lookup yields CDR1 LNHNV and CDR2 YYDKDF (reference sequence). For the second PCR, which ran for 7 to 11 cycles, a sample-barcoded 5' primer and a J-beta primer mix were used. TCRdb re-called the 5' RACE reads through MiXCR, storing one row per CDR3 protein. The sample shows around 900,000 distinct CDR3 sequences, roughly 50% of them seen only once. Donors were healthy Caucasian individuals from Russia aged roughly 6 to 95. General study results and limits: Older age went with lower TCR beta diversity per million T cells, in a roughly linear way.

This TCR derives from a woman aged 55-69 years in good health. The chain couples TRBV15 to TRBJ2-7; D is unclear. Sequences were obtained from blood. The CDR3 protein is CATSREISSYEQYF. The DNA of the CDR3 is TGTGCCACCAGCAGAGAGATTAGCTCCTACGAGCAGTACTTC.